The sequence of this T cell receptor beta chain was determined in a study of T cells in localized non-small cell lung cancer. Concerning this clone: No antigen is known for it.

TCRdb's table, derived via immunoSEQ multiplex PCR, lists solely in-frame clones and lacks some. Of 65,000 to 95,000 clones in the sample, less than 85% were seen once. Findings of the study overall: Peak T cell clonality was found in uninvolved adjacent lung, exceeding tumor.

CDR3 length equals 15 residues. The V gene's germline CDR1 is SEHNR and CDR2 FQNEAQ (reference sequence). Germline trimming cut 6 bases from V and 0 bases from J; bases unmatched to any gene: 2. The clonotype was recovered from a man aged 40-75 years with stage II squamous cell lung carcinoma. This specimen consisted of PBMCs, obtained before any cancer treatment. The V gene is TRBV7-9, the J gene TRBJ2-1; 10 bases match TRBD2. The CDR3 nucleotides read TGTGCCAGCAGACTAGCGGGAAGCTCCTACAATGAGCAGTTCTTC. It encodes CASRLAGSSYNEQFF. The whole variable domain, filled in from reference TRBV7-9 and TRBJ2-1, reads DTGVSQNPRHKITKRGQNVTFRCDPISEHNRLYWYRQTLGQGPEFLTYFQNEAQLEKSRLLSDRFSAERPKGSFSTLEIQRTEQGDSAMYLCASRLAGSSYNEQFFGPGTRLTVL.